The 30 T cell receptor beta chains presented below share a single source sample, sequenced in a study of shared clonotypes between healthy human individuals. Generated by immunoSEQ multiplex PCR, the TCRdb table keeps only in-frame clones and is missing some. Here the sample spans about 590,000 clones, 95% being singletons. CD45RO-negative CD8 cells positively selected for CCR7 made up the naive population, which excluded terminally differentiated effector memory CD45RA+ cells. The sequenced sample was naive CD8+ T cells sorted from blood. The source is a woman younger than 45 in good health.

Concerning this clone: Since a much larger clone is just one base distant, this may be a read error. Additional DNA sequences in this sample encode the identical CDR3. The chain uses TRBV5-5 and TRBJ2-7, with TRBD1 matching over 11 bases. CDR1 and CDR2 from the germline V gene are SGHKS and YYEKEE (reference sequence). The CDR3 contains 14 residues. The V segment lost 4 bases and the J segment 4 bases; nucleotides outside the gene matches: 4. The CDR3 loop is CASSAGTGGYEQYF. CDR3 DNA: TGTGCCAGCAGCGCCGGGACAGGGGGATACGAGCAGTACTTC.

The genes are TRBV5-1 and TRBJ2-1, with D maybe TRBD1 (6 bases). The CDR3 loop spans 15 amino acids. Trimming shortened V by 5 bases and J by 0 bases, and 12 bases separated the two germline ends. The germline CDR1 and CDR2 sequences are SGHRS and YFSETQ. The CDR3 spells CASRTGSYSYNEQFF. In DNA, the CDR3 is TGCGCCAGCAGAACAGGGTCTTACTCCTACAATGAGCAGTTCTTC.

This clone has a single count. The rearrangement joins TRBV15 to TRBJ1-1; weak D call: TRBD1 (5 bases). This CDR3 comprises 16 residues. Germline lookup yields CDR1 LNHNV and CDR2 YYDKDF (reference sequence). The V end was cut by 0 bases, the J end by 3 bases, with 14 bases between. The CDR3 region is CATSRDPGRVDTEAFF. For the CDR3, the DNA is TGTGCCACCAGCAGAGATCCTGGCAGGGTGGACACTGAAGCTTTCTTT.

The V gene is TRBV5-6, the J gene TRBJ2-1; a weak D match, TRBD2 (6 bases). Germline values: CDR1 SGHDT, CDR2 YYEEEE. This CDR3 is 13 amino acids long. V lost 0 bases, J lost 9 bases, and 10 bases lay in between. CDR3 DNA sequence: TGTGCCAGCAGCTTGGGCGCTAGCGTTGAGCAGTTCTTC. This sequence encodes CASSLGASVEQFF.

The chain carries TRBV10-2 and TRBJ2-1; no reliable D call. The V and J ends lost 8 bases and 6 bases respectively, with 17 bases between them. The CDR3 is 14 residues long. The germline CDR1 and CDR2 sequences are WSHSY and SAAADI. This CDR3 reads CASLSDFPSNEQFF. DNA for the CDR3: TGCGCCAGCCTTTCAGACTTCCCCTCCAATGAGCAGTTCTTC.

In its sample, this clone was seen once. The CDR3 DNA reads TGTGCCAGCAGTTTATTTGGGGGACTAGCGGGAGGGCAGGAGCAGTACTTC. Its translation is CASSLFGGLAGGQEQYF. The chain recombines TRBV27 with TRBJ2-7; TRBD2 matches 16 bases. Germline CDR1 reads MNHEY; CDR2 reads SMNVEV (reference sequence). The CDR3 is 17 amino acids. V lost 1 base, J lost 7 bases, and 7 bases stayed unmatched.

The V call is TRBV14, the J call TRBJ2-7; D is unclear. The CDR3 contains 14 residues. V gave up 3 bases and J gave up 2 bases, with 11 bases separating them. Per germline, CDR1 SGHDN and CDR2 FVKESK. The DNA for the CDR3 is TGTGCCAGCAGCCATTTAGAGGTACCCTACGAGCAGTACTTC. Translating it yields CASSHLEVPYEQYF.

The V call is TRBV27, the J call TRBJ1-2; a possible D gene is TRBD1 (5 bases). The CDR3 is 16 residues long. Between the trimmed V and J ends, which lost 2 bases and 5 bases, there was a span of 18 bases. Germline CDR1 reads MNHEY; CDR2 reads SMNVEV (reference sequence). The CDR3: CASSLVGTPRVYGYTF. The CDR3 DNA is TGTGCCAGCAGTTTAGTGGGCACCCCCAGGGTTTATGGCTACACCTTC.

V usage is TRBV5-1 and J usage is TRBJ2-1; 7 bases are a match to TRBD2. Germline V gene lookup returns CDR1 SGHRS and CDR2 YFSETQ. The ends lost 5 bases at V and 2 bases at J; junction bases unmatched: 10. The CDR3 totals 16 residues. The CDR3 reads CASRPDGGDAYNEQFF. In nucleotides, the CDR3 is TGCGCCAGCAGACCTGATGGGGGGGACGCCTACAATGAGCAGTTCTTC.

The CDR3 DNA sequence: TGTGCCAGCAGCTTAGTGGGTAGTCCCCCCGATACGCAGTATTTT. It translates to CASSLVGSPPDTQYF. The V and J genes are TRBV7-9 and TRBJ2-3; D is undetermined. CDR3 size: 15 residues. Germline CDR1 and CDR2: SEHNR and FQNEAQ (reference sequence). The germline V and J ends were trimmed by 1 base and 6 bases, with 14 bases remaining between them.

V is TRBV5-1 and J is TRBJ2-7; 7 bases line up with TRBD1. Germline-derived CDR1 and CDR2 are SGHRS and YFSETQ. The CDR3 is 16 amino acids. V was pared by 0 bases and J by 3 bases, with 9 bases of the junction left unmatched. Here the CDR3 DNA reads TGCGCCAGCAGCTTGGCGCCAACAGGGGCGAACTACGAGCAGTACTTC. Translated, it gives CASSLAPTGANYEQYF.

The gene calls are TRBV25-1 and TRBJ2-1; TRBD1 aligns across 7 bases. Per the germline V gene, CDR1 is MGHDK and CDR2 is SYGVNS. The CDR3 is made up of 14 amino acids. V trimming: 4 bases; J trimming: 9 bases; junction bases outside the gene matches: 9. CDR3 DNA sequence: TGTGCCAGCAGTGGACAGGGAAAGCTCGGTGAGCAGTTCTTC. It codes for CASSGQGKLGEQFF.

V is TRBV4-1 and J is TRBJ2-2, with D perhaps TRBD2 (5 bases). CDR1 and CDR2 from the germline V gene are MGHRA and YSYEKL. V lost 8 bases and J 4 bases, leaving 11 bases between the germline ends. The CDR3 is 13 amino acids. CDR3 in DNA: TGCGCCAGCGTCGAGCGGAGCACCGGGGAGCTGTTTTTT. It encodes CASVERSTGELFF.

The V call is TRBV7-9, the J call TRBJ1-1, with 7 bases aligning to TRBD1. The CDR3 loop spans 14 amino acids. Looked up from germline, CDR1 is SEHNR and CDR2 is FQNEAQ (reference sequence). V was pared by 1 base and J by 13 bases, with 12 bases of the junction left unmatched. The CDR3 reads CASSLGRDSNLLFF. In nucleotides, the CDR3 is TGTGCCAGCAGCTTAGGCCGGGACAGCAACCTACTTTTCTTT.

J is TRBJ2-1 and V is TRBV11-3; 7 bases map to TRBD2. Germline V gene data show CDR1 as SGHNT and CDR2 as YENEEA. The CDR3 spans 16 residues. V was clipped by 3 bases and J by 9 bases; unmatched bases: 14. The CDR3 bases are TGTGCCAGCAGCTTGTTTGGGAGGGGAGGGCATGGTGAGCAGTTCTTC. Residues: CASSLFGRGGHGEQFF.

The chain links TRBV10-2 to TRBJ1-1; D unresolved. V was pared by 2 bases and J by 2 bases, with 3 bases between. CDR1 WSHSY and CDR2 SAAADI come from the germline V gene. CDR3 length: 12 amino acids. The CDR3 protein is CASSEHNTEAFF. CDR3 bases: TGCGCCAGCAGTGAGCACAACACTGAAGCTTTCTTT.

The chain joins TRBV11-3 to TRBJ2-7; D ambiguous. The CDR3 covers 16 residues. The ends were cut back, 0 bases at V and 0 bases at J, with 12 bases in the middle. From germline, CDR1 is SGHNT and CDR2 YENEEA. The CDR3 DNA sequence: TGTGCCAGCAGCTTAGATCTGGCCAGTAACTCCTACGAGCAGTACTTC. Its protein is CASSLDLASNSYEQYF.

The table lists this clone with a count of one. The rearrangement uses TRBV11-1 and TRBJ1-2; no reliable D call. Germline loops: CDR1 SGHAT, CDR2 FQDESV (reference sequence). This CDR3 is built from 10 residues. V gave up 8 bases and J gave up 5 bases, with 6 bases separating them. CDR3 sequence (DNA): TGTGCCAGCCGCTATTATGGCTACACCTTC. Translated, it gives CASRYYGYTF.

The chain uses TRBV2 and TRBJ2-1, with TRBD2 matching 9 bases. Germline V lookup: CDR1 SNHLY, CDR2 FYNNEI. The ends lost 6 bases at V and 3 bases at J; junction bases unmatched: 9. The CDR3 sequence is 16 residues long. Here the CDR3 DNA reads TGTGCCAGCAGGCTTCAGTTAGCGGGAGACTACAATGAGCAGTTCTTC. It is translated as CASRLQLAGDYNEQFF. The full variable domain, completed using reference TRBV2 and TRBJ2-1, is EPEVTQTPSHQVTQMGQEVILRCVPISNHLYFYWYRQILGQKVEFLVSFYNNEISEKSEIFDDQFSVERPDGSNFTLKIRSTKLEDSAMYFCASRLQLAGDYNEQFFGPGTRLTVL.

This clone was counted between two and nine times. The CDR3 loop reads CACRVGYEQYF. DNA for the CDR3: TGTGCCTGTCGTGTCGGCTACGAGCAGTACTTC. V and J are TRBV30 and TRBJ2-7; D is undetermined. Trimming took 6 bases from V and 3 from J, leaving 9 bases between them. The CDR3 extends over 11 amino acids. Germline V gene sequence: CDR1 GTSNPN, CDR2 SVGIG (reference sequence).

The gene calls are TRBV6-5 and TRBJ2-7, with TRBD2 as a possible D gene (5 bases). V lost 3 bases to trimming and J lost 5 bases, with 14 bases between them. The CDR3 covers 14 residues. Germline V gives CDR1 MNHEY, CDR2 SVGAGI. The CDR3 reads CASSYREGSHEQYF. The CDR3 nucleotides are TGTGCCAGCAGTTATCGGGAAGGGTCGCACGAGCAGTACTTC.

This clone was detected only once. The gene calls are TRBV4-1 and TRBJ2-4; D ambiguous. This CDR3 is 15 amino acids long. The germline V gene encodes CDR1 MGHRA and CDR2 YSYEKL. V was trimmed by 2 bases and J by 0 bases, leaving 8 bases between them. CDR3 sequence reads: CASSQIRAAKNIQYF. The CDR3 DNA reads TGCGCCAGCAGCCAAATTAGAGCAGCCAAAAACATTCAGTACTTC.

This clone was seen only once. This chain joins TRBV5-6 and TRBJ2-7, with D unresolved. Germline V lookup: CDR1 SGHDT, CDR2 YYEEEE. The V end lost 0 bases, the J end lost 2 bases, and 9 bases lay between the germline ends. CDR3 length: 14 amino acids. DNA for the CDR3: TGTGCCAGCAGCTTGGCGAGCAGTACCTACGAGCAGTACTTC. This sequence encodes CASSLASSTYEQYF.

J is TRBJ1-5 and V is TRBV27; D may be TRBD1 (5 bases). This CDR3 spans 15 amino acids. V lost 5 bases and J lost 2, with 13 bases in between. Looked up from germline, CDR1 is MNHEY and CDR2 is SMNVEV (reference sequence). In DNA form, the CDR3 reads TGTGCCAGCAGTCCTTTAGGGGTACGCAATCAGCCCCAGCATTTT. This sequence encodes CASSPLGVRNQPQHF.

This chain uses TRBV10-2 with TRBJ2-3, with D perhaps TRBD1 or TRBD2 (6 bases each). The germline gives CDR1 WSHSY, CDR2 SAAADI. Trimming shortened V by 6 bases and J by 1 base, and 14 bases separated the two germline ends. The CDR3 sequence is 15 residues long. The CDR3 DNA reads TGCGCCAGCAGCAAAAGTAGGGGGGGCACAGATACGCAGTATTTT. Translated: CASSKSRGGTDTQYF.

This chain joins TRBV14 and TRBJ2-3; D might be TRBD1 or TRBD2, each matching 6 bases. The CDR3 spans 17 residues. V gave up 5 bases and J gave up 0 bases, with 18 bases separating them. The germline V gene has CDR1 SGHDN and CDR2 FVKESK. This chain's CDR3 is CASSSPSGAGSTDTQYF. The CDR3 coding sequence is TGTGCCAGCAGCTCGCCCTCGGGGGCGGGAAGCACAGATACGCAGTATTTT. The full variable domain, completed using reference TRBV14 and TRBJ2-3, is EAGVTQFPSHSVIEKGQTVTLRCDPISGHDNLYWYRRVMGKEIKFLLHFVKESKQDESGMPNNRFLAERTGGTYSTLKVQPAELEDSGVYFCASSSPSGAGSTDTQYFGPGTRLTVL.

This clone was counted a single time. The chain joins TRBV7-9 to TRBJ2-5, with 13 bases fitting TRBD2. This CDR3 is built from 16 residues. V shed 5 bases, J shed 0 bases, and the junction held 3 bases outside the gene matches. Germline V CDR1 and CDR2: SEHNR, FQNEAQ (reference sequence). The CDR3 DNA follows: TGTGCCAGCAGCCTGGGACTAGCGGGGAACCAAGAGACCCAGTACTTC. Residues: CASSLGLAGNQETQYF.

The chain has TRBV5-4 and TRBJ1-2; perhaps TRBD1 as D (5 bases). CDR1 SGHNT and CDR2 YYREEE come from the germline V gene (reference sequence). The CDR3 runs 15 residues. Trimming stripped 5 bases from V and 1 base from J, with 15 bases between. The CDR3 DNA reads TGTGCCAGCAGGTTGTCGACAGCAAGTAACTATGGCTACACCTTC. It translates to CASRLSTASNYGYTF. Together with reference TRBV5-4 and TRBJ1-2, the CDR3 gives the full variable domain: ETGVTQSPTHLIKTRGQQVTLRCSSQSGHNTVSWYQQALGQGPQFIFQYYREEENGRGNFPPRFSGLQFPNYSSELNVNALELDDSALYLCASRLSTASNYGYTFGSGTRLTVV.

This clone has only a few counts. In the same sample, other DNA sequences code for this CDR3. The CDR3 coding sequence is TGTGCCTGGAGTGTAGGGGGGGATCAGCCCCAGCATTTT. It yields the protein CAWSVGGDQPQHF. The J gene is TRBJ1-5, the V gene TRBV30; a weak D match, TRBD1 (6 bases). CDR1 is GTSNPN and CDR2 is SVGIG in the germline V gene (reference sequence). This CDR3 is built from 13 residues. The V end lost 0 bases, the J end lost 5 bases, and 8 bases lay between the germline ends.

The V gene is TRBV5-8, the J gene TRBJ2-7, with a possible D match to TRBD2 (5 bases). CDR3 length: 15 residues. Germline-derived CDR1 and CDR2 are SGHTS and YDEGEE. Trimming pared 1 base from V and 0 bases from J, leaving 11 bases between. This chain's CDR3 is CASSLSGHVSYEQYF. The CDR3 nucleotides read TGTGCCAGCAGCTTGAGCGGCCATGTCTCCTACGAGCAGTACTTC.